This T cell receptor beta chain is drawn from a study of graft-versus-host responses after intestinal transplantation. This CDR3 has 15 residues. Between the trimmed V and J ends, which lost 1 base and 2 bases, there was a span of 11 bases. Germline loops: CDR1 LGHNA, CDR2 YNFKEQ. Using immunoSEQ multiplex PCR, the repertoire was profiled, and TCRdb retains in-frame clones only, with some absent. The sample has around 100,000 clones; more than 85% are singletons. This clone was detected a few times. What it binds is not known. The sequencing here drew on unstimulated CD8+ T cells sorted from spleen or lymph node cells, taken before transplant. The chain uses TRBV4-2 and TRBJ1-2; TRBD1 might be the D (5 bases). This clonotype originated in a human donor who was the organ donor for an intestinal transplant. The DNA for the CDR3 is TGTGCCAGCAGCCAAGTCCGGGGCCCAAACTATGGCTACACCTTC. This encodes CASSQVRGPNYGYTF.